A selection of T cell receptor beta chains follows, all from one sample in a study of T cells in Graves' hyperthyroidism and ophthalmopathy. TCRdb redid the calling of the multiplex PCR reads with MiXCR, one entry per CDR3 protein. The sample gives some 92,000 distinct CDR3 sequences, around 40% of which show up once; roughly 10% is in the top ten. The sample comprised peripheral blood or thyroid tissue (not recorded which). The receptors come from a woman aged 25 to 39 with Graves' hyperthyroidism. The CDR3 runs from the conserved cysteine through the conserved F or W. A D gene is named only where the DNA matches it firmly. Part of the rows lack a size; the others show once, few, many or a class for expanded clones.

TRBJ1-6 many 13 TRBV7-2 . CASSLEASRPLHF TGTGCCAGCAGCTTAGAGGCCTCCAGGCCCCTCCACTTT
TRBJ1-4 many 19 TRBV11-2 . CASSLDYSRTKGSWEKLFF TGTGCCAGCAGCTTAGATTACTCGAGGACGAAGGGGTCATGGGAAAAACTGTTTTTT
TRBJ1-1 once 14 TRBV7-3 . CASSPGGTNTEAFF TGTGCCAGCAGCCCGGGCGGCACGAATACTGAAGCTTTCTTT
TRBJ1-6 many 16 TRBV28 . CASSFIGTAYNSPLHF TGTGCCAGCAGTTTTATTGGCACGGCCTATAATTCACCCCTCCACTTT
TRBJ1-5 . 14 TRBV18 . CASSGGGGDRPQHF TGTGCCAGCTCAGGGGGGGGCGGGGATCGGCCCCAGCATTTT
TRBJ2-5 . 15 TRBV7-8 . CASSLYPGWSETQYF TGTGCCAGCAGCTTATACCCGGGGTGGTCGGAGACCCAGTACTTC
TRBJ1-6 . 18 TRBV6-5 TRBD1 CASSYLPGQGRAGSPLHF TGTGCCAGCAGTTACCTACCGGGACAGGGCCGTGCTGGTTCACCCCTCCACTTT
TRBJ1-1 . 12 TRBV10-3 . CAVFGGNTEAFF TGTGCCGTCTTTGGGGGGAACACTGAAGCTTTCTTT
TRBJ2-7 many 14 TRBV7-9 TRBD2 CASSFTSGSYEQYF TGTGCCAGCAGCTTTACTAGCGGGTCCTACGAGCAGTACTTC
TRBJ2-7 . 15 TRBV4-1 TRBD1 CVSSRSVTGTYEQYF TGCGTCAGCAGCCGATCAGTGACAGGGACCTACGAGCAGTACTTC
TRBJ1-1 many 14 TRBV5-1 . CASSFDPGTPGAFF TGCGCCAGCAGCTTCGACCCCGGGACCCCCGGTGCTTTCTTT
TRBJ1-3 many 16 TRBV5-1 . CASSLVLLDSGNTIYF TGCGCCAGCAGCTTGGTTCTGTTAGACTCTGGAAACACCATATATTTT
TRBJ1-2 many 14 TRBV5-6 . CASSPQGTIYGYTF TGTGCCAGCAGCCCGCAGGGGACCATCTATGGCTACACCTTC
TRBJ1-2 . 15 TRBV7-9 TRBD1 CASSSRTGLEDGYTF TGTGCCAGCAGCTCCAGGACAGGGTTGGAAGATGGCTACACCTTC
TRBJ1-5 . 14 TRBV9 . CASSVSGSNQPQHF TGTGCCAGCAGCGTTAGCGGGAGCAATCAGCCCCAGCATTTT
TRBJ2-7 . 16 TRBV20-1 . CSVVYRAIGTTHEQHF TGCAGTGTAGTTTACCGGGCTATTGGAACTACCCACGAGCAGCACTTC
TRBJ2-7 . 15 TRBV15 . CATSSGQDSPYEQYF TGTGCCACCAGCAGCGGACAAGACAGCCCCTACGAGCAGTACTTC
TRBJ2-7 many 12 TRBV10-2 . CASRDPPYEQYF TGCGCCAGCCGGGACCCTCCCTACGAGCAGTACTTC
TRBJ1-2 many 15 TRBV5-6 TRBD1 CASSPGTGMGYGYTF TGTGCCAGCAGCCCAGGGACAGGGATGGGCTATGGCTACACCTTC
TRBJ2-7 many 14 TRBV2 TRBD2 CASQPLAGVYEQYF TGTGCCAGCCAGCCACTAGCGGGGGTCTACGAGCAGTACTTC
TRBJ1-1 many 16 TRBV6-6 . CASTNVGDGSITEAFF TGTGCCAGCACCAATGTTGGAGACGGGTCTATCACTGAAGCTTTCTTT
TRBJ2-5 many 11 TRBV30 . CACGAEETQYF TGTGCCTGCGGGGCCGAAGAGACCCAGTACTTC
TRBJ1-3 . 16 TRBV7-9 . CASSPGSLPSGNNIYF TGTGCCAGCAGCCCCGGTTCCTTACCCTCTGGAAACAACATATATTTT
TRBJ2-7 . 13 TRBV4-1 TRBD1 CASSLGTGAGQYF TGCGCCAGCAGCCTGGGGACAGGGGCCGGGCAGTACTTC
TRBJ2-7 medium-sized 12 TRBV7-9 . CASSSQPLGQYF TGTGCCAGCAGCTCCCAGCCTCTGGGGCAGTACTTC